The 24 T cell receptor beta chains in this list originate from one sample, sequenced in a study of blood T cell repertoires in COVID-19. Here immunoSEQ multiplex PCR was the method, and the copy in TCRdb shows in-frame clones only, minus some. The sample has some 250,000 clones, roughly 90% seen once. Sequencing was performed on PBMCs or T cells enriched from blood (not recorded which). The receptor set was obtained from a woman in her twenties or thirties with acute COVID-19.

This clone was found once. The V and J genes are TRBV11-2 and TRBJ1-1, with a possible D match to TRBD1 (5 bases). Trimming stripped 1 base from V and 5 bases from J, with 20 bases between. The CDR3 runs 17 residues. The germline CDR1 and CDR2 sequences are SGHAT and FQNNGV. DNA of the CDR3: TGTGCCAGCAGCTTAGGGTATGGGGCAGTTTTGGGAACTGAAGCTTTCTTT. It encodes CASSLGYGAVLGTEAFF. The full variable domain, its missing parts supplied by reference TRBV11-2 and TRBJ1-1, is EAGVAQSPRYKIIEKRQSVAFWCNPISGHATLYWYQQILGQGPKLLIQFQNNGVVDDSQLPKDRFSAERLKGVDSTLKIQPAKLEDSAVYLCASSLGYGAVLGTEAFFGQGTRLTVV.

As DNA, the CDR3 is TGTGCCAGCAGGCCGACAGCTAACTATGGCTACACCTTC. Protein product: CASRPTANYGYTF. This rearrangement joins TRBV6-5 to TRBJ1-2; the D gene is possibly TRBD1 (5 bases). The germline V gene encodes CDR1 MNHEY and CDR2 SVGAGI. Trimming shortened V by 6 bases and J by 0 bases, and 8 bases separated the two germline ends. This CDR3 comprises 13 residues.

The chain employs TRBV5-1 and TRBJ1-5; possibly TRBD1 for D (5 bases). In germline, CDR1 is SGHRS, CDR2 YFSETQ. The CDR3 is 15 residues long. Trimming removed 2 bases at V and 0 bases at J, with 9 bases between. As DNA, the CDR3 is TGCGCCAGCAGCTTCGGGGGGGATAGCAATCAGCCCCAGCATTTT. It encodes CASSFGGDSNQPQHF.

V gene TRBV24-1 combines with J gene TRBJ2-3; 10 bases agree with TRBD2. This CDR3 has 15 amino acids. Germline values: CDR1 KGHDR, CDR2 SFDVKD. The junction had 9 bases not matched to a gene; V was cut back by 8 bases and J by 5 bases. CDR3 sequence reads: CATIGSGGAGDTQYF. The DNA for the CDR3 is TGTGCCACCATAGGGAGCGGGGGGGCCGGAGATACGCAGTATTTT.

The genes are TRBV7-3 and TRBJ2-3, with 12 bases fitting TRBD2. V trimming: 5 bases; J trimming: 5 bases; junction bases outside the gene matches: 8. Germline V gene lookup returns CDR1 SGHTA and CDR2 FQGTGA. The CDR3 is 16 amino acids. The CDR3 region has the DNA TGTGCCAGCAGCCGAGGACTAGCGGGGCGAGGAGATACGCAGTATTTT. Translating gives CASSRGLAGRGDTQYF.

This sequence joins TRBV5-1 and TRBJ2-5; D is uncertain. V was pared by 6 bases and J by 1 base, with 16 bases between. The CDR3 sequence is 15 residues long. Germline V gene sequence: CDR1 SGHRS, CDR2 YFSETQ. The CDR3 loop is CASTPLGRTQETQYF. CDR3 in DNA: TGCGCCAGCACCCCCCTGGGCAGAACCCAAGAGACCCAGTACTTC.

J is TRBJ2-7 and V is TRBV4-2; 9 nucleotides line up with TRBD2. CDR1 and CDR2 from the germline V gene are LGHNA and YNFKEQ. The CDR3 runs 18 residues. V was clipped by 3 bases and J by 2 bases; unmatched bases: 14. The CDR3 reads CASSHPTLVAGAAYEQYF. CDR3 in DNA: TGTGCCAGCAGCCACCCTACTTTGGTAGCGGGGGCCGCCTACGAGCAGTACTTC.

This clone showed up just once. The chain combines TRBV6-5 with TRBJ1-2; D possibly corresponds to TRBD1 (5 bases). V shed 5 bases and J shed 8 bases, with 18 bases lying between them. Germline-derived CDR1 and CDR2 are MNHEY and SVGAGI. The CDR3 runs 14 residues. CDR3 sequence (DNA): TGTGCCAGCAGTCCATCGAGGACACGGCCCGGCTACACCTTC. Amino acids: CASSPSRTRPGYTF.

In this sample, this clone turned up once. This chain uses TRBV18 with TRBJ2-7; D is unclear. The CDR3 is made up of 14 amino acids. The germline gives CDR1 KGHSH, CDR2 LQKENI. V dropped 2 bases and J dropped 2 bases, with 10 bases sitting between them. The CDR3 DNA reads TGTGCCAGCTCACCAAGTGAGAGAACCTACGAGCAGTACTTC. It encodes CASSPSERTYEQYF.

V is TRBV3-1 (or the pseudogene TRBV3-2) and J is TRBJ2-5; maybe TRBD2 (7 bases). This CDR3 is 13 amino acids long. Trimming took off 10 bases at V and 4 bases at J, with 16 bases between the two ends. CDR1 is LGHDT and CDR2 is YNNKEL in the germline V gene (reference sequence). The CDR3 nucleotides read TGTGCCACCTCTGGGGGGGGGCTAGAGACCCAGTACTTC. Translation gives CATSGGGLETQYF.

In this sample, this clone turned up once. This chain uses TRBV5-1 with TRBJ2-3; TRBD2 aligns across 11 bases. The CDR3 is 15 residues long. Unmatched junction bases numbered 6, after V lost 4 bases and J lost 5 bases. Germline V gene sequence: CDR1 SGHRS, CDR2 YFSETQ. The CDR3 nucleotides read TGCGCCAGCAGCGTTACTAGCGGGGGTTTAGATACGCAGTATTTT. Its translation: CASSVTSGGLDTQYF.

The V and J genes are TRBV5-4 and TRBJ2-3, with a possible D match to TRBD2 (5 bases). There are 14 residues in the CDR3. V shed 1 base and J shed 4 bases, with 10 bases lying between them. In germline, CDR1 is SGHNT, CDR2 YYREEE (reference sequence). The CDR3 region is CASSLRVEADTQYF. The CDR3 nucleotides are TGTGCCAGCAGCTTGAGGGTGGAGGCAGATACGCAGTATTTT.

This rearrangement joins TRBV20-1 to TRBJ2-1; 7 bases match TRBD2. The CDR3 is 11 amino acids. The germline V gene has CDR1 DFQATT and CDR2 SNEGSKA (reference sequence). The V and J ends lost 6 bases and 13 bases, in that order; junction bases with no gene match: 9. This CDR3 is CSARGGLRQFF. CDR3 bases: TGCAGTGCCCGCGGGGGACTCCGTCAGTTCTTC.

This chain connects TRBV7-9 to TRBJ2-2; a weak D match, TRBD1 (5 bases). V lost 3 bases, J lost 7 bases, and 12 bases lay in between. CDR1 is SEHNR, CDR2 FQNEAQ, per germline (reference sequence). This CDR3 is 14 amino acids long. CDR3 in amino acids: CASSLAERGGELFF. As DNA, the CDR3 is TGTGCCAGCAGCTTGGCCGAAAGGGGCGGGGAGCTGTTTTTT.

The rearrangement joins TRBV5-1 to TRBJ2-6, with 8 bases lining up with TRBD1. The V segment lost 1 base and the J segment 0 bases; nucleotides outside the gene matches: 6. Germline lookup yields CDR1 SGHRS and CDR2 YFSETQ. The CDR3 is made up of 18 amino acids. CDR3 region: CASSLSTGAGSGANVLTF. CDR3 coding DNA: TGCGCCAGCAGCTTGTCGACAGGGGCGGGCTCTGGGGCCAACGTCCTGACTTTC.

The chain joins TRBV30 to TRBJ1-5; D is perhaps TRBD1 (5 bases). This CDR3 contains 14 residues. The germline V gene has CDR1 GTSNPN and CDR2 SVGIG (reference sequence). Trimming removed 0 bases at V and 7 bases at J, with 13 bases between. DNA of the CDR3: TGTGCCTGGAGTGTGGGCCGGGGGGGGCAGCCCCAGCATTTT. Translation gives CAWSVGRGGQPQHF.

The chain is built from TRBV7-9 and TRBJ1-2; D might be TRBD1 (5 bases). The CDR3 runs 14 residues. The V gene lost 3 bases and the J gene lost 8 bases, with 16 bases spanning the gap. From germline, CDR1 is SEHNR and CDR2 FQNEAQ (reference sequence). The CDR3 region is CASSFPDTTLGYTF. The CDR3 DNA sequence: TGTGCCAGCAGCTTCCCGGACACGACCCTAGGCTACACCTTC.

The gene calls are TRBV19 and TRBJ1-2, with 7 bases matching TRBD1. CDR1 is LNHDA and CDR2 is SQIVND in the germline V gene (reference sequence). There are 13 residues in the CDR3. Unmatched junction bases numbered 8, after V lost 5 bases and J lost 8 bases. The CDR3 is CASSPGQITGYTF. The CDR3 coding sequence is TGTGCCAGTAGTCCGGGACAGATAACGGGCTACACCTTC.

The chain uses TRBV7-8 and TRBJ2-3; D may be TRBD1 (5 bases). The V and J ends lost 5 bases and 2 bases respectively, with 14 bases between them. The CDR3 is 15 amino acids. The V gene's germline CDR1 is SGHVS and CDR2 FQNEAQ. CDR3 nucleotides: TGTGCCAGCAGCCCGACTCGACAGACCACAGATACGCAGTATTTT. It encodes CASSPTRQTTDTQYF.

This clone was recorded only once. The chain is built from TRBV18 and TRBJ1-3; D is uncertain. Germline CDR1 reads KGHSH; CDR2 reads LQKENI. This CDR3 is 14 amino acids long. The V gene lost 2 bases and the J gene lost 4 bases, with 9 bases spanning the gap. In DNA, the CDR3 is TGTGCCAGCTCACCAGGCAGGTCCGGAAACACCATATATTTT. Protein sequence: CASSPGRSGNTIYF. Drawing the rest from reference TRBV18 and TRBJ1-3, the complete variable domain is NAGVMQNPRHLVRRRGQEARLRCSPMKGHSHVYWYRQLPEEGLKFMVYLQKENIIDESGMPKERFSAEFPKEGPSILRIQQVVRGDSAAYFCASSPGRSGNTIYFGEGSWLTVV.

The chain carries TRBV10-2 and TRBJ2-1; possibly TRBD1 for D (7 bases). V was clipped by 7 bases and J by 4 bases, with 20 bases between them. Germline-derived CDR1 and CDR2 are WSHSY and SAAADI. The CDR3 extends over 16 amino acids. Here the CDR3 reads CASTTPQGRSYNEQFF. Written as DNA, the CDR3 is TGCGCCAGCACCACTCCACAGGGGAGGAGTTACAATGAGCAGTTCTTC.

CDR3 amino acids: CASKGLTQFSYEQYF. The CDR3 DNA reads as TGTGCCAGCAAGGGACTAACCCAATTCTCCTACGAGCAGTACTTC. The chain employs TRBV6-5 and TRBJ2-7, with 7 bases lining up with TRBD2. The junction had 9 bases not matched to a gene; V was cut back by 7 bases and J by 0 bases. CDR1 is MNHEY and CDR2 is SVGAGI in the germline V gene. The CDR3 contains 15 residues.

The V call is TRBV7-9, the J call TRBJ2-1; the D gene is possibly TRBD2 (6 bases). V lost 4 bases and J lost 5, with 12 bases in between. CDR3 length: 14 residues. The germline gives CDR1 SEHNR, CDR2 FQNEAQ (reference sequence). The CDR3 coding sequence is TGTGCCAGCAGCTCATGGGACTCGGACAATGAGCAGTTCTTC. It translates to CASSSWDSDNEQFF.

This rearrangement joins TRBV30 to TRBJ1-1; D uncertain. Deletions cut 4 bases from V and 0 bases from J, with 3 bases between. This CDR3 has 11 residues. Germline V CDR1 and CDR2: GTSNPN, SVGIG (reference sequence). The CDR3 DNA reads as TGTGCCTGGATATTGAACACTGAAGCTTTCTTT. Translation: CAWILNTEAFF.